Below, one T cell receptor (beta chain) is given with its context. Its antigen is not identified. Subsets obtained from CD4+ cells comprised CD45RA+ naive and CD45RA-negative memory cells. This CDR3 is 17 amino acids long. Trimming removed 5 bases from V and 0 bases from J; junction bases left unmatched: 3. Germline V gene lookup returns CDR1 ENHRY and CDR2 SYGVKD. This record comes from a study of shared clonotypes between healthy human individuals. Study summary: Aged between 18 and 49, the donors were a couple of women and three men. Whole-study findings and limits: Only blood samples were collected, and tissue repertoires likely differ.

TCRdb keeps only in-frame clones here, not all; method: immunoSEQ multiplex PCR. There are about 1 million clones in the sample; about 76% occur only once, and 1.4% to 1.5% lies in the top ten. The receptor's source is a man younger than 30 in good health. This rearrangement joins TRBV10-3 to TRBJ2-6; the match to TRBD1 covers 11 bases. Sequenced input: memory CD4+ T cells sorted from blood. Subset here: CD45RA-negative fraction. The CDR3 DNA is TGTGCCATCAGTAAGGGACAGGGGGTCTCTGGGGCCAACGTCCTGACTTTC. The encoded protein is CAISKGQGVSGANVLTF.